This T cell receptor (beta chain) stems from a study of shared T cell receptors in the human thymus. Some clones are missing from TCRdb's copy, which holds only in-frame ones; the method was immunoSEQ multiplex PCR. The sample consists of approximately 660,000 clones, roughly 90% of them appearing once. There are 14 residues in the CDR3. The germline gives CDR1 GTSNPN, CDR2 SVGIG (reference sequence). The V end lost 4 bases, the J end lost 2 bases, and 14 bases lay between the germline ends. Another study also made use of these data, one on human thymus T cells. That report notes: It was healthy Finnish infants having corrective surgery for congenital heart defects who were the donors. Corrective cardiac operations yielded the resected thymus tissue.

The sample taken for sequencing was thymocytes. The sequence derives from a boy under two years old with a congenital heart defect. The gene calls are TRBV30 and TRBJ1-2; D is unclear. CDR3 sequence reads: CAWKFIGRNYGYTF. CDR3 bases: TGTGCCTGGAAGTTCATCGGCAGGAACTATGGCTACACCTTC.